This TCR beta chain derives from a study of regulatory T cells in long-lasting Graves disease. Across the study: Patients newly diagnosed with Graves' had been on antithyroid drugs for under 3 months.

The germline gives CDR1 DFQATT, CDR2 SNEGSKA (reference sequence). This CDR3 is 13 amino acids long. The germline V and J ends were trimmed by 0 bases and 5 bases, with 10 bases remaining between them. This clonotype was seen repeatedly, ten times or more. Antigen: not known. Study observations and caveats: Persistent disease preferred TRBV28, TRBJ1-2 and TRBJ2-5.

Sample time point: newly diagnosed GD, antithyroid drugs for less than 3 months. PBMC RNA was the source of the TCR library. Patients came through an endocrinology department, and that department was in Xi'an, China. CDR3 regions were amplified by Arm-PCR using iRepertoire HTBI primers to build TCR beta libraries. Original analysis: Throughout the samples, researchers identified roughly 60 TRBV and roughly 13 TRBJ segments. TCRdb used MiXCR to reprocess the multiplex PCR reads, holding one entry per CDR3 protein. The V and J calls follow TCRdb's processing rather than the paper's. This sample yields around 400,000 distinct CDR3 sequences, of which around 15% are seen a single time; 20% to 25% belongs to the top ten.

The sequences come from peripheral blood mononuclear cells (PBMCs), collected at new diagnosis, from a patient treated with antithyroid drugs. The source is a female donor with Graves disease. The chain employs TRBV20-1 and TRBJ1-2; perhaps TRBD1 as D (6 bases). CDR3 in amino acids: CSARDDRSYGYTF. The CDR3 coding sequence is TGCAGTGCTAGAGATGACAGGTCATATGGCTACACCTTC.